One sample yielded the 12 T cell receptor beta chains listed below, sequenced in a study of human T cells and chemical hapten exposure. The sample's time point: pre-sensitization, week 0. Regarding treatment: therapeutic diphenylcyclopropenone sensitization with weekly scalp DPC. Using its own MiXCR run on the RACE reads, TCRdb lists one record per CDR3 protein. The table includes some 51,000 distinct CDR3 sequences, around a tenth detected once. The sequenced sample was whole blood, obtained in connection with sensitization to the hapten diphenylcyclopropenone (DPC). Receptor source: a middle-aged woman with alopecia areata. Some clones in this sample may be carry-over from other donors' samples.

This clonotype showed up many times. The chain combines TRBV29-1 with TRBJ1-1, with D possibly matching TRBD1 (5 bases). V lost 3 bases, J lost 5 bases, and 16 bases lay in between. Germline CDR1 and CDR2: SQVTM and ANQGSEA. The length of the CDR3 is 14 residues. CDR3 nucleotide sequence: TGCAGCGTTGACACCACCATAGGGGTAACTGAAGCTTTCTTT. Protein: CSVDTTIGVTEAFF.

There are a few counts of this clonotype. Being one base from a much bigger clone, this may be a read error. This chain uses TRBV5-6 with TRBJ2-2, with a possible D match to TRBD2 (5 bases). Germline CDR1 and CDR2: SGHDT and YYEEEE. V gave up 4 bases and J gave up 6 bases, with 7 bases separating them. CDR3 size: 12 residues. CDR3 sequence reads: CASSRGSGELFF. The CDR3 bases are TGTGCCAGCAGCCGGGGATCCGGGGAGCTGTTTTTT.

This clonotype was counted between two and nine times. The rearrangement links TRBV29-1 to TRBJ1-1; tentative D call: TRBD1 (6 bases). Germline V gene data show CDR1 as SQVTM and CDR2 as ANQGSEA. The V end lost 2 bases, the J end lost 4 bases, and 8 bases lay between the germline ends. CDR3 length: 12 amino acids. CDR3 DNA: TGCAGCGTTGAAACAGGGACCACTGAAGCTTTCTTT. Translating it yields CSVETGTTEAFF.

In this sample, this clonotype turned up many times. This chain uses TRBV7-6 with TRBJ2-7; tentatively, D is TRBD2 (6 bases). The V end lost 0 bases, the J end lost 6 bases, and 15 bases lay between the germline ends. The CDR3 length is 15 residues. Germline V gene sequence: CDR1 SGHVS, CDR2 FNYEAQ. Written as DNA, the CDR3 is TGTGCCAGCAGCTTAGCTTCGGCGGGGTCGGGCGAGCAGTACTTC. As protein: CASSLASAGSGEQYF.

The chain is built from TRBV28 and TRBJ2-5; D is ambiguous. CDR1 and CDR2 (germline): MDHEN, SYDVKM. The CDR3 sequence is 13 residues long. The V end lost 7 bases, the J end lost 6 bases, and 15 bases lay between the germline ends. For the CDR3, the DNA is TGTGCCAGCAATCACAGATCAGTGAAGACCCAGTACTTC. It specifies CASNHRSVKTQYF.

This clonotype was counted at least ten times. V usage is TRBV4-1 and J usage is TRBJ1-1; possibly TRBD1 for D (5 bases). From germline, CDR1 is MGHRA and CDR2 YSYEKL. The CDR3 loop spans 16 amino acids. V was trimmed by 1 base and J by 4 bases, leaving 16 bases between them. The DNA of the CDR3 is TGCGCCAGCAGCCAAGGTCAAGGGCCTGGGGGCACTGAAGCTTTCTTT. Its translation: CASSQGQGPGGTEAFF.

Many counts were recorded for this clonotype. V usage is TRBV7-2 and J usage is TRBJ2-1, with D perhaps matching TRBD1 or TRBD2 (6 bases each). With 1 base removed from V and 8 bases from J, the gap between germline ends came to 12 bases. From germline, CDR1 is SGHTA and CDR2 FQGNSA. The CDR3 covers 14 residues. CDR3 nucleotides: TGTGCCAGCAGCTTAGTAGGGGGGCAGGATGAGCAGTTCTTC. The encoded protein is CASSLVGGQDEQFF.

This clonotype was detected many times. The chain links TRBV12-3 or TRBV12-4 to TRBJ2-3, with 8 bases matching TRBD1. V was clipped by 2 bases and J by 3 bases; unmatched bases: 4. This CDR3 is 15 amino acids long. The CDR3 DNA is TGTGCCAGCAGTTTACGGCAGGGGGCGACAGATACGCAGTATTTT. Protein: CASSLRQGATDTQYF.

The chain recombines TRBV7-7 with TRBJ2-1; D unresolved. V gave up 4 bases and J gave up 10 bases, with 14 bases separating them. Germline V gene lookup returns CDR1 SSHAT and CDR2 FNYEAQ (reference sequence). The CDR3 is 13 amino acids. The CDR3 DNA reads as TGTGCCAGCAGCTCCAACCGTCTCTCGGAGCAGTTCTTC. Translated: CASSSNRLSEQFF.

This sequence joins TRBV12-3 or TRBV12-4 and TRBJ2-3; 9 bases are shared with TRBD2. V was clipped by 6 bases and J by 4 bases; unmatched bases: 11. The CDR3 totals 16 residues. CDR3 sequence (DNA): TGTGCCAGCAGCCGCGGCGGGGGGGCTTGGGCAGATACGCAGTATTTT. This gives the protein CASSRGGGAWADTQYF.

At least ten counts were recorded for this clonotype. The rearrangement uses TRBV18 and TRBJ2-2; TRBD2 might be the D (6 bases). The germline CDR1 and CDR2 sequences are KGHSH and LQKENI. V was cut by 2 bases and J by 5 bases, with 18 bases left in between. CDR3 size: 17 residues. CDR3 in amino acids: CASSPSGVADWTGELFF. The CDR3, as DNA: TGTGCCAGCTCACCAAGTGGGGTAGCGGATTGGACCGGGGAGCTGTTTTTT. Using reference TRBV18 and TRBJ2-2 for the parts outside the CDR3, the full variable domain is NAGVMQNPRHLVRRRGQEARLRCSPMKGHSHVYWYRQLPEEGLKFMVYLQKENIIDESGMPKERFSAEFPKEGPSILRIQQVVRGDSAAYFCASSPSGVADWTGELFFGEGSRLTVL.

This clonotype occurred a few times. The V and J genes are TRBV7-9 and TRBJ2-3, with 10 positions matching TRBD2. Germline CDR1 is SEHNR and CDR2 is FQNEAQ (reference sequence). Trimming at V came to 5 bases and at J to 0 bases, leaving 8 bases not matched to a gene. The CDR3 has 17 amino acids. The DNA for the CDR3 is TGTGCCAGCAGCCACGATCTAGCGGGGGAGAGCACAGATACGCAGTATTTT. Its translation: CASSHDLAGESTDTQYF.